The T cell receptor beta chain under discussion was sequenced for a study of identical twins. There are 14 residues in the CDR3. Germline CDR1 is LGHNT and CDR2 is FRNRAP. Losses at the gene ends were 7 bases for V and 2 bases for J; bases not matched to a gene: 6. This clonotype was counted a few times. Its cognate antigen is unknown. Study results and caveats: Models predicted less out-of-frame TCR alpha sharing in monozygotic twins than was found.

From the 5' RACE reads, TCRdb called clonotypes with MiXCR, one entry per CDR3 protein. This sample has roughly 250,000 distinct CDR3 sequences, with roughly 13% found just once. This chain uses TRBV12-5 with TRBJ2-3; 7 bases match TRBD1. The clonotype comes from a young woman in good health. Material: memory (CD45RO+) T cells sorted from blood. CDR3 residues: CASASDRATDTQYF. DNA of the CDR3: TGTGCTAGTGCCTCCGACAGGGCCACAGATACGCAGTATTTT. The full variable domain, in which reference TRBV12-5 and TRBJ2-3 provide the parts outside the CDR3, is DARVTQTPRHKVTEMGQEVTMRCQPILGHNTVFWYRQTMMQGLELLAYFRNRAPLDDSGMPKDRFSAEMPDATLATLKIQPSEPRDSAVYFCASASDRATDTQYFGPGTRLTVL.